This T cell receptor beta chain emerged from a study of T-cell reconstitution after alpha-beta-depleted transplantation in children. The TCRbeta library incorporated unique molecular identifiers. TCRdb passed the PCR reads through MiXCR, listing each CDR3 protein once. The profile covers 600,000 to 700,000 distinct CDR3 sequences, with around a sixth appearing a single time and about 1.1% taken by the ten largest. The V and J ends lost 3 bases and 5 bases respectively, with 13 bases between them. CDR1 is SGHTA, CDR2 FQGNSA, per germline. This CDR3 contains 15 residues. This rearrangement joins TRBV7-2 to TRBJ1-4, with D possibly being TRBD1 (6 bases). The specimen was PBMCs from the stem cell graft donor, collected from the stem cell graft. The TCR originated in a human donor who donated a stem cell graft to a child with acute myeloid leukemia. The CDR3 DNA is TGTGCCAGCAGCTTGGTCGTCGGACAGAATGAAAAACTGTTTTTT. Translated, it gives CASSLVVGQNEKLFF.